The 18 T cell receptor beta chains below were found in one sample sequenced in a study of T cell responses to AZD1222 COVID-19 vaccine (dated by TCRdb to the early 2020s). The time point label here, explained by the study, means: about 28 days (+/-7) after the second vaccine dose. Libraries were built with the immunoSEQ multiplex PCR assay. Held by TCRdb, this immuneACCESS table contains in-frame sequences only and omits some clones. Under half of the omission traces to an unresolved V gene where checked; the cause of the rest is unknown. The sample profile shows about 180,000 clones; around 90% of them were found once. In total, the top ten clones hold about 9.9% of the sample. The source was peripheral blood, collected 28 days after the second AZD1222 dose. These receptors all come from an adult who received the AZD1222 COVID-19 vaccine.

The chain employs TRBV6-2 or TRBV6-3 and TRBJ2-3; the match to TRBD2 covers 9 bases. This CDR3 has 15 residues. The germline V gene encodes CDR1 MNHEY and CDR2 SVGEGT. V shed 4 bases and J 4 bases; nucleotides not matched to a gene: 6. The CDR3 nucleotides are TGTGCCAGCAGTTTCGCGGGGGGGGCCGCAGATACGCAGTATTTT. Its translation: CASSFAGGAADTQYF.

The J gene is TRBJ2-1, the V gene TRBV13, with 10 nucleotides matching TRBD2. The V gene end was trimmed by 4 bases and the J gene end by 3 bases; junction bases not matched to a gene: 9. The CDR3 is made up of 17 amino acids. Germline CDR1 and CDR2: PRHDT and FYEKMQ (reference sequence). The CDR3 DNA sequence: TGTGCCAGCAGCTCTTCTTCCGGGACTAGCGTCTACAATGAGCAGTTCTTC. Translation gives CASSSSSGTSVYNEQFF.

This sequence joins TRBV29-1 and TRBJ1-4, with TRBD1 matching 9 bases. CDR3 length: 14 amino acids. The V gene end was trimmed by 4 bases and the J gene end by 7 bases; junction bases not matched to a gene: 7. Germline CDR1 is SQVTM and CDR2 is ANQGSEA. The DNA of the CDR3 is TGCAGCGTTGGGGGACAGGGAGGTACTGAAAAACTGTTTTTT. Its protein is CSVGGQGGTEKLFF.

DNA for the CDR3: TGTGCCAGCAGCCAAGGGGAACAGGGATCCAGCACAGATACGCAGTATTTT. It encodes CASSQGEQGSSTDTQYF. The rearrangement links TRBV3-1 (or the pseudogene TRBV3-2) to TRBJ2-3; D possibly corresponds to TRBD1 (6 bases). The V end lost 1 base, the J end lost 0 bases, and 14 bases lay between the germline ends. CDR3 length: 17 amino acids. CDR1 and CDR2 (germline): LGHDT, YNNKEL (reference sequence).

The chain links TRBV19 to TRBJ1-2; unclear D gene. The CDR3 loop spans 12 amino acids. CDR1 is LNHDA and CDR2 is SQIVND in the germline V gene (reference sequence). Between the trimmed V and J ends, which lost 0 bases and 7 bases, there was a span of 6 bases. CDR3 region: CASSIEGGGYTF. The CDR3, as DNA: TGTGCCAGTAGTATAGAGGGCGGTGGCTACACCTTC.

This clone has a handful of counts. V gene TRBV5-6 combines with J gene TRBJ1-6; D is undetermined. This CDR3 comprises 15 residues. Trimming shortened V by 5 bases and J by 8 bases, and 17 bases separated the two germline ends. Germline V gene sequence: CDR1 SGHDT, CDR2 YYEEEE. CDR3 sequence reads: CASSFDTSVDSPLHF. CDR3 DNA sequence: TGTGCCAGCAGTTTTGACACCTCAGTGGATTCACCCCTCCACTTT.

The chain has TRBV6-5 and TRBJ1-5; tentative D call: TRBD1 (6 bases). There are 12 residues in the CDR3. The V gene lost 5 bases and the J gene lost 5 bases, with 7 bases spanning the gap. The V gene's germline CDR1 is MNHEY and CDR2 SVGAGI. CDR3 region: CASSQGHQPQHF. CDR3 DNA: TGTGCCAGCAGTCAGGGGCATCAGCCCCAGCATTTT.

The chain carries TRBV7-2 and TRBJ1-6; D is possibly TRBD1 (5 bases). The V and J ends lost 5 bases and 9 bases respectively, with 14 bases between them. CDR3 length: 14 residues. Germline assignment: CDR1 SGHTA and CDR2 FQGNSA. CDR3 region: CASSPPDKFSPLHF. DNA of the CDR3: TGTGCCAGCAGCCCACCGGACAAATTTTCACCCCTCCACTTT.

Written as DNA, the CDR3 is TGTGCCAGCATGAGGGGGCCCAGGGAGATCAATGAGCAGTTCTTC. This sequence encodes CASMRGPREINEQFF. This chain joins TRBV2 and TRBJ2-1, with 7 nucleotides matching TRBD1. V shed 7 bases and J 6 bases; nucleotides not matched to a gene: 12. The CDR3 consists of 15 residues. CDR1 SNHLY and CDR2 FYNNEI come from the germline V gene.

The chain uses TRBV6-5 and TRBJ1-6; TRBD1 aligns across 9 bases. The V gene's germline CDR1 is MNHEY and CDR2 SVGAGI. CDR3 length: 16 residues. Germline trimming cut 2 bases from V and 7 bases from J; bases unmatched to any gene: 6. The CDR3 reads CASSYGTGPGNSPLHF. The DNA of the CDR3 is TGTGCCAGCAGTTACGGGACAGGGCCAGGGAATTCACCCCTCCACTTT.

This chain uses TRBV3-1 (or the pseudogene TRBV3-2) with TRBJ1-2, with D perhaps matching TRBD1 (6 bases). The CDR3 runs 15 residues. V was trimmed by 4 bases and J by 4 bases, leaving 16 bases between them. Looked up from germline, CDR1 is LGHDT and CDR2 is YNNKEL (reference sequence). CDR3 sequence (DNA): TGTGCCAGCAGCCCGTCCCTGGGGGGCGGCTATGGCTACACCTTC. Its protein is CASSPSLGGGYGYTF.

The rearrangement links TRBV5-6 to TRBJ2-7; D is possibly TRBD1 (5 bases). Germline lookup yields CDR1 SGHDT and CDR2 YYEEEE. The CDR3 contains 14 residues. The V gene lost 0 bases and the J gene lost 2 bases, with 9 bases spanning the gap. CDR3 in DNA: TGTGCCAGCAGCTTGGATATAGGGGCCTACGAGCAGTACTTC. Its translation is CASSLDIGAYEQYF.

This clone was seen a few times. The chain combines TRBV6-1 with TRBJ1-2; D is unresolved. The V gene lost 1 base and the J gene lost 3 bases, with 12 bases spanning the gap. Germline CDR1 is MNHNS and CDR2 is SASEGT. This CDR3 is 15 amino acids long. The CDR3 region has the DNA TGTGCCAGCAGTGAAGTAGCAGGAAAAGACTATGGCTACACCTTC. Residues: CASSEVAGKDYGYTF.

Judged by abundance, this clone is medium-sized. J is TRBJ1-5 and V is TRBV6-2 or TRBV6-3, with a weak D call TRBD1 (6 bases). The CDR3 is made up of 17 amino acids. V was cut by 4 bases and J by 4 bases, with 20 bases left in between. The germline V gene encodes CDR1 MNHEY and CDR2 SVGEGT. The DNA for the CDR3 is TGTGCCAGCAGTTTAGACCCCGGGGGGCATTGGAATCAGCCCCAGCATTTT. Amino acid sequence: CASSLDPGGHWNQPQHF.

V and J are TRBV7-3 and TRBJ1-3, with TRBD1 matching 7 bases. The germline CDR1 and CDR2 sequences are SGHTA and FQGTGA. This CDR3 is built from 19 residues. V lost 3 bases and J lost 0; bases outside the gene matches: 14. CDR3 sequence: CASSFLRGQVDSSGNTIYF. The CDR3 nucleotides are TGTGCCAGCAGCTTTTTAAGAGGACAGGTCGACTCCTCTGGAAACACCATATATTTT.

J is TRBJ2-6 and V is TRBV19; no firm D call. The CDR3 loop spans 16 amino acids. Germline values: CDR1 LNHDA, CDR2 SQIVND (reference sequence). Trimming took 5 bases from V and 0 from J, leaving 11 bases between them. The CDR3, as DNA: TGTGCCAGTAGTTTGACACTAAGCTCTGGGGCCAACGTCCTGACTTTC. Amino acid sequence: CASSLTLSSGANVLTF.

V and J are TRBV7-8 and TRBJ2-7, with TRBD1 as a possible D gene (5 bases). V gave up 1 base and J gave up 3 bases, with 7 bases separating them. Germline loops: CDR1 SGHVS, CDR2 FQNEAQ. The CDR3 covers 13 residues. CDR3: CASSLGQLYEQYF. As DNA, the CDR3 is TGTGCCAGCAGCTTAGGACAGCTCTACGAGCAGTACTTC.

The CDR3 is CASSPGQHPNNEQFF. The CDR3 nucleotides read TGTGCCAGCTCCCCGGGACAGCATCCCAACAATGAGCAGTTCTTC. The chain uses TRBV2 and TRBJ2-1, with 7 nucleotides matching TRBD1. Germline trimming cut 8 bases from V and 5 bases from J; bases unmatched to any gene: 12. CDR1 and CDR2 from the germline V gene are SNHLY and FYNNEI. The CDR3 sequence is 15 residues long.